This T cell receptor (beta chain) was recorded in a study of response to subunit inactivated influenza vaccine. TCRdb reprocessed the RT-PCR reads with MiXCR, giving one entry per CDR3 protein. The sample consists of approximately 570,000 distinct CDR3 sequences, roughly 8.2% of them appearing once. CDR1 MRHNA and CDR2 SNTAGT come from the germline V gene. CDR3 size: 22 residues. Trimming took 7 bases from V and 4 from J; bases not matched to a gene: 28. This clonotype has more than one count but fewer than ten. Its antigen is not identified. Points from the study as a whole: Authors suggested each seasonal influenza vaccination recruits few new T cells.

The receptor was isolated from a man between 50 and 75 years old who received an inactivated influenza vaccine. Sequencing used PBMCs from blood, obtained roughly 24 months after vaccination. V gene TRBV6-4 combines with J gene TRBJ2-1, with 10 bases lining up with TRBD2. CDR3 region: CASTPSLPSGRVPETYYNEQFF. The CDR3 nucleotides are TGTGCCAGCACCCCCTCCCTCCCAAGCGGGAGGGTCCCCGAAACTTATTACAATGAGCAGTTCTTC.